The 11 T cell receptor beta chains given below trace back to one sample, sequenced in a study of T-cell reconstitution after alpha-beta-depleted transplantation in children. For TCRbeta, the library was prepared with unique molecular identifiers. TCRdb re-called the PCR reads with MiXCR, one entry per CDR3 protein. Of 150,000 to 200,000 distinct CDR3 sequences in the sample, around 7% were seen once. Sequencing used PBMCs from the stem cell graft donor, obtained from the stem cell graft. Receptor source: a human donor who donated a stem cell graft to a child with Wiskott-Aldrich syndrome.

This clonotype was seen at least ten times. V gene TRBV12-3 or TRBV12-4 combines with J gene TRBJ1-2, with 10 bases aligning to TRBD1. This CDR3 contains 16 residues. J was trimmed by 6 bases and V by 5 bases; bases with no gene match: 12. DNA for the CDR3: TGTGCCAGCAGTGAAACCGGGACAGGGGTTCGGGATGGCTACACCTTC. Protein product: CASSETGTGVRDGYTF.

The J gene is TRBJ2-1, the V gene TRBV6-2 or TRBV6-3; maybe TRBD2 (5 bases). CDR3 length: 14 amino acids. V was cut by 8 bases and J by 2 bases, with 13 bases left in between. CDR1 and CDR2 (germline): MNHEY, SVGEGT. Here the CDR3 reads CASGPAVTYNEQFF. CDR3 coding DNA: TGTGCCAGCGGCCCAGCGGTAACCTACAATGAGCAGTTCTTC.

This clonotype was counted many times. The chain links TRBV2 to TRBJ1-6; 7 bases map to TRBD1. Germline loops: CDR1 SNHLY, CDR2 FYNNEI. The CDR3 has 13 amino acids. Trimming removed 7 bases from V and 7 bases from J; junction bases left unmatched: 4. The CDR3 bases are TGTGCCAGCAAGACAGGGTTAAATTCACCCCTCCACTTT. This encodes CASKTGLNSPLHF.

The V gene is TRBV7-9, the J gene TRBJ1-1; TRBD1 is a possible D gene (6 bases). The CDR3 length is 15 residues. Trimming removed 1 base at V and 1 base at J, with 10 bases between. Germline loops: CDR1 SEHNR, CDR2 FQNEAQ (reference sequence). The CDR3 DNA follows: TGTGCCAGCAGCTTAGTGCCGGGACAGAACACTGAAGCTTTCTTT. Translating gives CASSLVPGQNTEAFF.

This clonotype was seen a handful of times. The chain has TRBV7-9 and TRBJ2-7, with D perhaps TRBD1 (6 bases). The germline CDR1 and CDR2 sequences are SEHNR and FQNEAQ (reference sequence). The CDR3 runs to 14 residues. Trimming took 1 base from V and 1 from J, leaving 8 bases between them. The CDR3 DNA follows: TGTGCCAGCAGCTTAGAAGGACAGTCCTACGAGCAGTACTTC. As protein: CASSLEGQSYEQYF.

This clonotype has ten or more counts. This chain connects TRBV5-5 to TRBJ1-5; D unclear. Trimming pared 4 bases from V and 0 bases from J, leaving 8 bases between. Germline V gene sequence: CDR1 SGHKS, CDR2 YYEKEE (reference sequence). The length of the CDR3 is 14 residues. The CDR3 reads CASSPRTSNQPQHF. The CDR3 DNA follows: TGTGCCAGCAGCCCACGGACTAGCAATCAGCCCCAGCATTTT. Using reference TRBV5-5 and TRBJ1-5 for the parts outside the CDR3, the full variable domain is DAGVTQSPTHLIKTRGQQVTLRCSPISGHKSVSWYQQVLGQGPQFIFQYYEKEERGRGNFPDRFSARQFPNYSSELNVNALLLGDSALYLCASSPRTSNQPQHFGDGTRLSIL.

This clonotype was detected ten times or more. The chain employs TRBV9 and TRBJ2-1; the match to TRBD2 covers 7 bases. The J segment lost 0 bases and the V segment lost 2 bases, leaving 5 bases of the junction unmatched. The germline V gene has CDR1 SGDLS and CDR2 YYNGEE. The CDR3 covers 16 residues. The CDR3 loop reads CASSVSGESSYNEQFF. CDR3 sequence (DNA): TGTGCCAGCAGCGTGAGCGGGGAGAGCTCCTACAATGAGCAGTTCTTC.

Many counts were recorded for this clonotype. In DNA form, the CDR3 reads TGTGCCATCAGTGTCAGGCAGGGGGCAGATGAGCAGTTCTTC. It yields the protein CAISVRQGADEQFF. This chain connects TRBV10-3 to TRBJ2-1, with 8 bases identical to TRBD1. V lost 4 bases, J lost 8 bases, and 7 bases stayed unmatched. The CDR3 extends over 14 amino acids. The germline V gene encodes CDR1 ENHRY and CDR2 SYGVKD.

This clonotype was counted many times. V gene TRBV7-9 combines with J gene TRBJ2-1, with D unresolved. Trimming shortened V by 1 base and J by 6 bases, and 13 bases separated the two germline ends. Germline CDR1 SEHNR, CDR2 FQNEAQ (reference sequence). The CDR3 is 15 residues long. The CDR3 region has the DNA TGTGCCAGCAGCTTAGTTGGAGCAGTCGGCAATGAGCAGTTCTTC. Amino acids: CASSLVGAVGNEQFF.

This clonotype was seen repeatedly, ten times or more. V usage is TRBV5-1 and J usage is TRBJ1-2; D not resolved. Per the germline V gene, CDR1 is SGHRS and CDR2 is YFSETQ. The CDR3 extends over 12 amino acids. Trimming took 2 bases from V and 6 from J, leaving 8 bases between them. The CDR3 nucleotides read TGCGCCAGCAGCTTCCTGGGAGATGGCTACACCTTC. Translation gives CASSFLGDGYTF.

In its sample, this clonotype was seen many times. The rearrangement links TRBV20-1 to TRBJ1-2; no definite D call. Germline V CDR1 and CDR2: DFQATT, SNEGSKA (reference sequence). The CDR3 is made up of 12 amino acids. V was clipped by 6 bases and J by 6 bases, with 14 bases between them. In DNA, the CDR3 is TGCAGTGCCTTTACAATGAGGGATGGCTACACCTTC. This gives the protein CSAFTMRDGYTF.